This T cell receptor beta chain was identified in a study of T cells after yellow fever vaccination. Background on the study: Cell sorting separated EM, EMRA, CM and Tscm memory subsets by CD3, CD45RA, CCR7 and CD95. Study-wide results and caveats: Primary-vaccination clones mostly resurfaced post-booster (about 95% CD4, under 90% CD8). Clonotype sharing between CD4 and CD8 compartments was small.

A process of 5'RACE template switching, which added a universal primer site and UMIs, was used to make TCR cDNA. TCRdb passed the 5' RACE reads through MiXCR, listing each CDR3 protein once. The sample has around 50,000 distinct CDR3 sequences, more than 6% seen once; the top ten hold about 10%. Trimming left V 3 bases short and J 4 bases short, with 12 bases between. The CDR3 length is 14 residues. CDR1 is LNHNV, CDR2 YYDKDF, per germline (reference sequence). The chain is built from TRBV15 and TRBJ1-2; D is unresolved. The material sequenced was PBMCs, either bulk or a sorted T-cell subset (CD4+, CD8+, memory, or dextramer-sorted; not recorded which), taken 45 days after the yellow fever booster vaccination. This sequence originates from a man between 25 and 39 years old who received the YFV17D yellow fever vaccine. The DNA of the CDR3 is TGTGCCACCAGCAGTGGGCGACGGACCTATGGCTACACCTTC. Its protein product is CATSSGRRTYGYTF.